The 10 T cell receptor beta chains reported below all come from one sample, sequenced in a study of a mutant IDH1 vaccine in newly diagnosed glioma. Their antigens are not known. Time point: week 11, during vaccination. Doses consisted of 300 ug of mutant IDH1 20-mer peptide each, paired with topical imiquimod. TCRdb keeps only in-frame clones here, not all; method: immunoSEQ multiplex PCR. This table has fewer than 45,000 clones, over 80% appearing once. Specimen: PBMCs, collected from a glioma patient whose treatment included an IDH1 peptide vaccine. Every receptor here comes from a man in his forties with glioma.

CDR3 nucleotides: TGTGCCAGCAGCTTAAACCAGCGAGGGGATACGCAGTATTTT. Translating it yields CASSLNQRGDTQYF. This chain connects TRBV7-3 to TRBJ2-3; tentative D call: TRBD2 (5 bases). Per germline, CDR1 SGHTA and CDR2 FQGTGA. Trimming stripped 1 base from V and 6 bases from J, with 11 bases between. The CDR3 has 14 residues.

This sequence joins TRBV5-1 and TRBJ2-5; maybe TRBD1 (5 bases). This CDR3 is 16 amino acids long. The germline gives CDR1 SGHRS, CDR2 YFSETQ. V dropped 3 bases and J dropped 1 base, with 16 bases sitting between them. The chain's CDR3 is CASSYLGAGPQETQYF. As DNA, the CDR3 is TGCGCCAGCAGCTACCTAGGGGCAGGGCCCCAAGAGACCCAGTACTTC.

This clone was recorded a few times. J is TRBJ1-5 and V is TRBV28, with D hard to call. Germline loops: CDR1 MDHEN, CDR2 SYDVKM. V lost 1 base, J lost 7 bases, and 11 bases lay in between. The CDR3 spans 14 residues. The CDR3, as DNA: TGTGCCAGCAGTTTATCGGGAACCTCGCAGCCCCAGCATTTT. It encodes CASSLSGTSQPQHF.

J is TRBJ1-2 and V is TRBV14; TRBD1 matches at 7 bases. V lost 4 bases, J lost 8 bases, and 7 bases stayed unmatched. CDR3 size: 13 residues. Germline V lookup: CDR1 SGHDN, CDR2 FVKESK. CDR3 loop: CASSRGDREGYTF. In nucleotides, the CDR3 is TGTGCCAGCAGCCGAGGTGACAGGGAAGGCTACACCTTC. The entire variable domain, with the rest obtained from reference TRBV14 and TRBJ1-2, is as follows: EAGVTQFPSHSVIEKGQTVTLRCDPISGHDNLYWYRRVMGKEIKFLLHFVKESKQDESGMPNNRFLAERTGGTYSTLKVQPAELEDSGVYFCASSRGDREGYTFGSGTRLTVV.

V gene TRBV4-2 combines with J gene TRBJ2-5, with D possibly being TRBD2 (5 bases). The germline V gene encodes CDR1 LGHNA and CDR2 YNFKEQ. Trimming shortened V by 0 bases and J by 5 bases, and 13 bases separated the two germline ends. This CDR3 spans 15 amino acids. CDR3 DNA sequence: TGTGCCAGCAGCCAAGACCAGGACTCGTGGGAGACCCAGTACTTC. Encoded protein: CASSQDQDSWETQYF.

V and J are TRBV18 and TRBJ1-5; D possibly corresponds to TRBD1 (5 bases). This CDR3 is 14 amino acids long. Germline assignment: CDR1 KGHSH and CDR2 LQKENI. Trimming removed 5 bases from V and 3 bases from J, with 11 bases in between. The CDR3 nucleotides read TGTGCCAGCTCAGACCAGGGACTCAATCAGCCCCAGCATTTT. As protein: CASSDQGLNQPQHF. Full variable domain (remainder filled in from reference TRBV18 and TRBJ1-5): NAGVMQNPRHLVRRRGQEARLRCSPMKGHSHVYWYRQLPEEGLKFMVYLQKENIIDESGMPKERFSAEFPKEGPSILRIQQVVRGDSAAYFCASSDQGLNQPQHFGDGTRLSIL.

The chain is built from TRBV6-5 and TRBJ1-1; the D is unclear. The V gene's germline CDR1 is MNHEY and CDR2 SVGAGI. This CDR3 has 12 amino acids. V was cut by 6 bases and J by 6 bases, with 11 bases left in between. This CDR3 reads CASREGFSEAFF. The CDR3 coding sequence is TGTGCCAGCAGGGAGGGATTTTCTGAAGCTTTCTTT.

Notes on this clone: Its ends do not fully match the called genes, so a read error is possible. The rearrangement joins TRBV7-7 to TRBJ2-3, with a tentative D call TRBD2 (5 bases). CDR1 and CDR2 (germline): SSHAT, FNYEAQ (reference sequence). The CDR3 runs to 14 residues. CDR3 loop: CASSATLEADTQYF. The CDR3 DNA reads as TGTGCTAGCAGCGCAACACTAGAGGCAGATACGCAGTATTTT. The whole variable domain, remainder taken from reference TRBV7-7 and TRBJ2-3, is GAGVSQSPRYKVTKRGQDVTLRCDPISSHATLYWYQQALGQGPEFLTYFNYEAQPDKSGLPSDRFSAERPEGSISTLTIQRTEQRDSAMYRCASSATLEADTQYFGPGTRLTVL.

CDR3 amino acids: CASSQGGRQETQYF. CDR3 nucleotide sequence: TGCGCCAGCAGCCAAGGTGGGCGCCAAGAGACCCAGTACTTC. The J gene is TRBJ2-5, the V gene TRBV4-1; D not resolved. Looked up from germline, CDR1 is MGHRA and CDR2 is YSYEKL. The V and J ends lost 1 base and 1 base respectively, with 7 bases between them. CDR3 length: 14 amino acids.

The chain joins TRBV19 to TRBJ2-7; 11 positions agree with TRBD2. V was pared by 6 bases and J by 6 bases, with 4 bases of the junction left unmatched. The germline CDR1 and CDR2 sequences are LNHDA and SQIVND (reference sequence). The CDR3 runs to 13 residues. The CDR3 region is CASRTSGTAEQYF. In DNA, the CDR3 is TGTGCCAGTAGGACTAGCGGGACGGCCGAGCAGTACTTC.